This T cell receptor (beta chain) originates from a study of CD8+CD57+ T cells in acquired aplastic anemia (dated by TCRdb to the late 2010s). With regard to the full study: On average, sorted CD4+ and CD8+ cells yielded 3.2 ug of extracted DNA, with a range of roughly 0.19 to 27.4 ug. A CD8+CD57+ expansion meant a frequency higher than the mean frequency seen in healthy subjects.

For this chain, trimming is 0 bases at the V end and 3 bases at the J end, and the number of junction bases without a gene match is 4. The CDR3 spans 16 residues, from the cysteine through the phenylalanine. The retained sequence is limited to the CDR3, 48 bases, with the frame set at the first base. From the germline V gene (reference sequence), CDR1 is SSHAT and CDR2 is FNYEAQ. TCR beta VDJ combination and CDR3 sequence profiling used genomic DNA as the template. An Illumina HiSeq 2000 was the platform used for TCR repertoire sequencing. The paper's processing steps were these. TRBV/TRBJ rearrangement plots, CDR3 size and DJ length profiles, and Simpson's diversity index were used to evaluate the repertoires. Whichever DNA sequence was most abundant in the deep sequencing data was defined as the immunodominant clone. CDR3 amino acid sequences were screened for sharing across subjects and were compared with published repertoires and the VDJdb database. TCRdb reanalyzed the raw reads on its own, using fastp at Q25 for trimming and MiXCR for clone calling, and kept in-frame beta chains. Duplicate CDR3 protein sequences are folded into a single record with the most common DNA and genes. The V and J calls follow TCRdb's processing rather than the paper's. The sample table records around 500,000 distinct CDR3 sequences; roughly a third of these occur just once. The ten most abundant clones make up around 0.82% of the sample.

Expansion of CD8+CD57+ cells had been shown by flow cytometry in the patients chosen for sequencing. Every patient had severe acquired aplastic anemia, diagnosed using the International Study of Aplastic Anemia and Agranulocytosis and Camitta criteria. At the time blood was sampled, none of the patients had received any therapy. In this study, sorted CD4+ and CD8+ T cells from the blood of healthy subjects and of severe aplastic anemia patients had their TCR repertoires deep-sequenced. Patients were enrolled in the USA under clinicaltrials.gov protocols 00001620, 01623167, 00001397, 00071045, 00081523 and 00961064. Ficoll-Paque density gradient centrifugation was used to isolate peripheral blood mononuclear cells. Before DNA was extracted, CD4+ and CD8+ T cells were sorted using either FACS or magnetic beads. With regard to this clonotype: Its antigen is not yet known. Base-call qualities are not available, and no considerably larger clone is one nucleotide away.

What the work shows at the level of the full study, not this receptor alone: Although under 35 CD8+ CDR3 sequences were shared by patients and controls, these sequences appeared highly expressed in patients and within the immunodominant clones of patients. CD8+ Simpson's diversity did not differ significantly between patients and healthy controls (P=0.060).

The chain joins TRBV7-7 to TRBJ2-7, with TRBD2 identical over 11 junction bases. This clonotype was obtained from a human donor with aplastic anemia. Input material: sorted CD4+, CD8+, or CD8+CD57+ T cells (not recorded which) from PBMCs. The CDR3 region: CASSLATGTSGYEQYF. DNA sequence: TGTGCCAGCAGCTTAGCTACCGGGACTAGCGGCTACGAGCAGTACTTC.